What follows is one TCR beta chain and its context. The record originates from a study of control samples from healthy donors and cancer patients. Per germline, CDR1 KGHSH and CDR2 LQKENI. V dropped 0 bases and J dropped 5 bases, with 13 bases sitting between them. The CDR3 has 15 amino acids. Generated by immunoSEQ multiplex PCR, the TCRdb table keeps only in-frame clones and is missing some. Of about 120,000 clones listed, about 89% are singletons. The V and J genes are TRBV18 and TRBJ2-5; tentatively, D is TRBD2 (5 bases). The sequenced sample was blood. This receptor was identified in a man aged 50-60 years in good health. The CDR3 here is CASSPPAGFVETQYF. The CDR3 coding sequence is TGTGCCAGCTCACCACCGGCGGGTTTCGTGGAGACCCAGTACTTC.